A single sample is the source of the 10 T cell receptor beta chains below, sequenced in a study of CD4 T cells in relation to SARS-CoV-2 and coronaviruses (TCRdb year 2021). The library was generated by the immunoSEQ multiplex PCR assay. TCRdb holds this immuneACCESS table with in-frame rearrangements only. Some clones are missing; in checked studies, unresolved V genes explain under half, and the rest has no known cause. This sample is represented by about 21,000 clones; over 60% of them were singletons. The ten largest clones add up to around 15% of the sample. For these receptors, no antigen is known. CD4+ T cells from unexposed donors were collected before the COVID-19 pandemic (2011-2018). Following 10 days of culture, the EasySep CD4+ T cell isolation kit was used to isolate CD4+ T cells. Sequencing was done on a sample of CD4+ T cells from PBMCs, cultured in vitro. These receptors all come from a human donor in good health.

The rearrangement uses TRBV28 and TRBJ1-2; D unclear. This CDR3 comprises 13 residues. Germline V gives CDR1 MDHEN, CDR2 SYDVKM. V lost 6 bases to trimming and J lost 1 base, with 9 bases between them. For the CDR3, the DNA is TGTGCCAGCAGCGTAGTGTTTAACTATGGCTACACCTTC. Amino acids: CASSVVFNYGYTF.

The rearrangement uses TRBV3-1 (or the pseudogene TRBV3-2) and TRBJ2-7, with 13 bases that match TRBD2. Per germline, CDR1 LGHDT and CDR2 YNNKEL (reference sequence). J gave up 7 bases and V 4 bases, and 7 bases lay outside the gene matches. The CDR3 has 15 amino acids. In DNA, the CDR3 is TGTGCCAGCAGCCCAAGGACTAGCGGGAGTGGAGAGCAGTACTTC. Its protein product is CASSPRTSGSGEQYF.

This clone was found a few times. The chain is built from TRBV10-3 and TRBJ2-2; perhaps D is TRBD1 or TRBD2 (5 bases each). Trimming removed 2 bases from V and 6 bases from J, with 13 bases in between. Germline V CDR1 and CDR2: ENHRY, SYGVKD. The CDR3 consists of 15 residues. CDR3 loop: CAISEPGTLPGELFF. The CDR3 DNA reads TGTGCCATCAGTGAGCCAGGGACCCTGCCCGGGGAGCTGTTTTTT.

V gene TRBV12-3 or TRBV12-4 combines with J gene TRBJ1-1; D perhaps matches TRBD1 (6 bases). The CDR3 runs to 13 residues. Between the trimmed V and J ends, which lost 1 base and 6 bases, there was a span of 9 bases. For the CDR3, the DNA is TGTGCCAGCAGTTTAGGGGGGGCTGCTGAAGCTTTCTTT. This encodes CASSLGGAAEAFF.

The chain recombines TRBV6-2 or TRBV6-3 with TRBJ2-7; 7 bases fit TRBD1. Looked up from germline, CDR1 is MNHEY and CDR2 is SVGEGT. Losses at the gene ends were 0 bases for V and 5 bases for J; bases not matched to a gene: 7. The CDR3 loop spans 15 amino acids. CDR3 DNA sequence: TGTGCCAGCAGTTACTCAAACAGGGGTAACCACGAGCAGTACTTC. This encodes CASSYSNRGNHEQYF.

The chain uses TRBV7-3 and TRBJ2-1, with TRBD2 identical over 11 bases. CDR3 length: 14 residues. V lost 1 base to trimming and J lost 8 bases; unmatched junction nucleotides: 1. Germline values: CDR1 SGHTA, CDR2 FQGTGA. CDR3 region: CASSLIAGGYEQFF. The DNA of the CDR3 is TGTGCCAGCAGCTTAATAGCGGGAGGGTATGAGCAGTTCTTC.

This rearrangement joins TRBV7-7 to TRBJ2-3; perhaps TRBD1 as D (6 bases). This CDR3 region has 14 residues. The V gene lost 1 base and the J gene lost 6 bases, with 11 bases spanning the gap. Germline V CDR1 and CDR2: SSHAT, FNYEAQ (reference sequence). This chain's CDR3 is CASSLGQATDTQYF. CDR3 in DNA: TGTGCCAGCAGCTTAGGACAGGCGACTGATACGCAGTATTTT.

This rearrangement joins TRBV5-1 to TRBJ1-3; D is undetermined. The CDR3 sequence is 15 residues long. Germline CDR1 SGHRS, CDR2 YFSETQ. The V gene lost 1 base and the J gene lost 0 bases, with 8 bases spanning the gap. CDR3 sequence reads: CASSLSYLSGNTIYF. CDR3 sequence (DNA): TGCGCCAGCAGCTTGTCTTATCTCTCTGGAAACACCATATATTTT. The variable domain in full, with the rest retrieved from reference TRBV5-1 and TRBJ1-3, is KAGVTQTPRYLIKTRGQQVTLSCSPISGHRSVSWYQQTPGQGLQFLFEYFSETQRNKGNFPGRFSGRQFSNSRSEMNVSTLELGDSALYLCASSLSYLSGNTIYFGEGSWLTVV.

The genes are TRBV3-1 (or the pseudogene TRBV3-2) and TRBJ2-3, with D hard to call. Per germline, CDR1 LGHDT and CDR2 YNNKEL (reference sequence). V was cut by 3 bases and J by 7 bases, with 8 bases left in between. This CDR3 is built from 12 residues. CDR3 amino acids: CASSHARYTQYF. In DNA, the CDR3 is TGTGCCAGCAGCCATGCACGGTATACGCAGTATTTT.

The V call is TRBV7-9, the J call TRBJ2-7; 7 bases match TRBD2. V dropped 5 bases and J dropped 0; count of bases not matched to a gene: 10. The CDR3 covers 16 residues. Germline V CDR1 and CDR2: SEHNR, FQNEAQ (reference sequence). The CDR3 nucleotides read TGTGCCAGCAGCCTTCCCCTAGCGGCCAGCTCCTACGAGCAGTACTTC. Protein sequence: CASSLPLAASSYEQYF.